The entry that follows covers one T cell receptor beta chain sequence. Antigen specificity is unknown. It was with 60 Vbeta and 13 Jbeta primers that the PCR ran. Assay: immunoSEQ multiplex PCR; the TCRdb copy retains only in-frame clones and omits some. The sample holds about 110,000 clones, 73% seen once. The data are from a study of cytomegalovirus exposure and HLA in healthy donors. Whole-study findings and limits: Segments of the TCR beta V type were, in most cases, productive about 87% or about 30% of the time in an earlier analysis. A cluster of highly shared sequence variants was likely a sequencing artifact.

In germline, CDR1 is ENHRY, CDR2 SYGVKD. The CDR3 length is 14 residues. Trimming pared 2 bases from V and 0 bases from J, leaving 5 bases between. The clonotype comes from a man between 35 and 55 years old in good health and CMV-seronegative. Sequencing input: PBMCs. J is TRBJ2-4 and V is TRBV10-3, with unresolved D. DNA of the CDR3: TGTGCCATCAGTGAGGGCGGAGCCAAAAACATTCAGTACTTC. This sequence encodes CAISEGGAKNIQYF.